These T cell receptor beta chains were read from a single sample in a study of T cells in tumors after PD-1 blockade. Assay: immunoSEQ multiplex PCR; the TCRdb copy retains only in-frame clones and omits some. The sample has approximately 50,000 clones, approximately 79% seen once. The sample in question was PBMCs, obtained before anti-PD-1 therapy. These TCRs come from a human donor with advanced basal cell or squamous cell carcinoma (not recorded which). CDR3s include the opening cysteine and the closing phenylalanine or tryptophan. Fields, in order: D gene, J gene, clone size, V gene, CDR3 DNA, CDR3 protein. A D gene is named only where the DNA matches it firmly. Not every row has a clone size; where given, it reads once, few, many or a size class.

d_gene: -; j_gene: TRBJ1-1; abundance: -; v_gene: TRBV5-1; CDR3nt: TGCGCCAGCAGCTTGGCCGCGGGTGGCACTGAAGCTTTCTTT; CDR3aa: CASSLAAGGTEAFF
d_gene: -; j_gene: TRBJ1-5; abundance: -; v_gene: TRBV12-3/TRBV12-4; CDR3nt: TGTGCCAGCGGAAATCAGCCCCAGCAGCCCCAGCATTTT; CDR3aa: CASGNQPQQPQHF
d_gene: -; j_gene: TRBJ1-4; abundance: -; v_gene: TRBV6-1; CDR3nt: TGTGCCAGCAGTGGGAATCAACAGGTACTGAATGAAAAACTGTTTTTT; CDR3aa: CASSGNQQVLNEKLFF
d_gene: -; j_gene: TRBJ2-4; abundance: -; v_gene: TRBV2; CDR3nt: TGTGCCAGCAGTAGAGACAGCCGAGGCATTCAGTACTTC; CDR3aa: CASSRDSRGIQYF
d_gene: -; j_gene: TRBJ2-2; abundance: -; v_gene: TRBV11-3; CDR3nt: TGTGCCAGCAGCTTAGATATCGGGGGTAGTCACACCGGGGAGCTGTTTTTT; CDR3aa: CASSLDIGGSHTGELFF
d_gene: -; j_gene: TRBJ2-2; abundance: -; v_gene: TRBV28; CDR3nt: TGTGCCAGCAGTCAGGGTTCCGGGGAGCTGTTTTTT; CDR3aa: CASSQGSGELFF
d_gene: -; j_gene: TRBJ2-5; abundance: once; v_gene: TRBV5-6; CDR3nt: TGTGCCAGCAGCGGGGGCCTACAAGAGACCCAGTACTTC; CDR3aa: CASSGGLQETQYF
d_gene: -; j_gene: TRBJ2-2; abundance: -; v_gene: TRBV19; CDR3nt: TGTGCCAGTAGGGGCACCGGGGAGCTGTTTTTT; CDR3aa: CASRGTGELFF
d_gene: -; j_gene: TRBJ2-7; abundance: -; v_gene: TRBV4-1; CDR3nt: TGCGCCAGCAGCCAAGATCCTAGAGACTACGAGCAGTACTTC; CDR3aa: CASSQDPRDYEQYF
d_gene: TRBD1; j_gene: TRBJ2-7; abundance: few; v_gene: TRBV28; CDR3nt: TGTGCCAGCAGTTCCCAGGGACAGGGGAACGAGCAGTACTTC; CDR3aa: CASSSQGQGNEQYF
d_gene: TRBD2; j_gene: TRBJ2-1; abundance: -; v_gene: TRBV11-1; CDR3nt: TGTGCCAGCAGTCCTGGGGGGGTCTATGAGCAGTTCTTC; CDR3aa: CASSPGGVYEQFF
d_gene: TRBD1; j_gene: TRBJ1-6; abundance: -; v_gene: TRBV6-5; CDR3nt: TGTGCCAGCAGTCAGGACAGGGAGGCGGCACCCCTCCACTTT; CDR3aa: CASSQDREAAPLHF
d_gene: TRBD1; j_gene: TRBJ2-2; abundance: -; v_gene: TRBV6-2/TRBV6-3; CDR3nt: TGTGCCAGCAGTCGCCGGACAGGGACCGGGGAGCTGTTTTTT; CDR3aa: CASSRRTGTGELFF